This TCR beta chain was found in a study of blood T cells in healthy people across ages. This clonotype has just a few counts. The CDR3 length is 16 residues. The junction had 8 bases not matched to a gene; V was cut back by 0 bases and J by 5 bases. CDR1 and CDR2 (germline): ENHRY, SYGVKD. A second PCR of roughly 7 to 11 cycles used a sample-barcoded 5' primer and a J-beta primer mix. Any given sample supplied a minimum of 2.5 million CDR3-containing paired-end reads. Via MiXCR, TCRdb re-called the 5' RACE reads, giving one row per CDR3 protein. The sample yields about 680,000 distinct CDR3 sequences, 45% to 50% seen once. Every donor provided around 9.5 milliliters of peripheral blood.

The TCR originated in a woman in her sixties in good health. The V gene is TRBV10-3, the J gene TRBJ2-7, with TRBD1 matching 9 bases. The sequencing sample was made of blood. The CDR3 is CAISESFGTGSHEQYF. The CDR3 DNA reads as TGTGCCATCAGTGAGTCGTTCGGGACAGGGTCCCACGAGCAGTACTTC.